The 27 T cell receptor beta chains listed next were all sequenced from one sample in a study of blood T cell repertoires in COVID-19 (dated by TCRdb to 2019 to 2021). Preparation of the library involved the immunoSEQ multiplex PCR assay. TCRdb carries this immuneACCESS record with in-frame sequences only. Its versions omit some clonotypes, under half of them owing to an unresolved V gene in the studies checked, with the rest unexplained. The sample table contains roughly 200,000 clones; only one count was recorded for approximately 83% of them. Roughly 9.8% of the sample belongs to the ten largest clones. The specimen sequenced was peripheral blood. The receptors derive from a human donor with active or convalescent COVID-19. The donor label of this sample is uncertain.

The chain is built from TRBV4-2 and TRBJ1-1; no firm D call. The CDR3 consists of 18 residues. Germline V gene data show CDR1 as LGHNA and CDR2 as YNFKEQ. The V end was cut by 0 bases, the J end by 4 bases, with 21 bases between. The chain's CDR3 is CASSQDGPSGRGSTEAFF. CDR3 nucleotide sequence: TGTGCCAGCAGCCAAGATGGGCCCAGTGGGCGCGGGAGCACTGAAGCTTTCTTT.

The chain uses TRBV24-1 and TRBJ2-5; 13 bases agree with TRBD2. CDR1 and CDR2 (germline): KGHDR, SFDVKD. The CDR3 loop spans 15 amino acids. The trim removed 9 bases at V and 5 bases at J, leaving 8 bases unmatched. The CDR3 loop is CATEGTSGDGETQYF. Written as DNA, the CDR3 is TGTGCCACCGAAGGGACTAGCGGGGACGGTGAGACCCAGTACTTC.

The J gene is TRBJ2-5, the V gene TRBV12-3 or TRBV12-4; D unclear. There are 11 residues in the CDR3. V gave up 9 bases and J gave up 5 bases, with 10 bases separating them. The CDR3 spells CASTFRETQYF. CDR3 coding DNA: TGTGCCAGTACCTTTCGGGAGACCCAGTACTTC.

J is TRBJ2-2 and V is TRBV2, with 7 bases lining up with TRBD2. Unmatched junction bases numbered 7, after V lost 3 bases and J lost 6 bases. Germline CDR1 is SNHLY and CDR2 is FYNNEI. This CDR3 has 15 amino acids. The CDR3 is CASSEWTSFAGELFF. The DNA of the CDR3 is TGTGCCAGCAGTGAGTGGACTAGTTTCGCCGGGGAGCTGTTTTTT. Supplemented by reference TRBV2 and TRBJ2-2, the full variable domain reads EPEVTQTPSHQVTQMGQEVILRCVPISNHLYFYWYRQILGQKVEFLVSFYNNEISEKSEIFDDQFSVERPDGSNFTLKIRSTKLEDSAMYFCASSEWTSFAGELFFGEGSRLTVL.

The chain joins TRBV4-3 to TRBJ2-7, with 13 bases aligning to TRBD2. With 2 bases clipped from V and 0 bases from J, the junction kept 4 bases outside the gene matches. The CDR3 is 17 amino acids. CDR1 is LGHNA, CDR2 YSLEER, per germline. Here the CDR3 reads CASSQRLAGGSSYEQYF. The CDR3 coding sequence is TGCGCCAGCAGCCAACGACTAGCGGGGGGTAGCTCCTACGAGCAGTACTTC.

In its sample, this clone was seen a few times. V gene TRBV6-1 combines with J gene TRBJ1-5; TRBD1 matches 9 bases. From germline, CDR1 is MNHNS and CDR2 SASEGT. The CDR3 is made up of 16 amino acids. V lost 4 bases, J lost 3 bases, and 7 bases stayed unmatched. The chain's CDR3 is CASSVQGQGPNQPQHF. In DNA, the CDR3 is TGTGCCAGCAGTGTACAGGGACAGGGTCCCAATCAGCCCCAGCATTTT.

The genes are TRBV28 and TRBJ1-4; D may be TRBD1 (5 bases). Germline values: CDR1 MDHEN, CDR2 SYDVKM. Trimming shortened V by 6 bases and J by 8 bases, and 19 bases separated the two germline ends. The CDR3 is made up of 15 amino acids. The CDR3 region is CASSRGGGWGEKLFF. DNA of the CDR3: TGTGCCAGCAGCCGCGGCGGGGGTTGGGGCGAAAAACTGTTTTTT.

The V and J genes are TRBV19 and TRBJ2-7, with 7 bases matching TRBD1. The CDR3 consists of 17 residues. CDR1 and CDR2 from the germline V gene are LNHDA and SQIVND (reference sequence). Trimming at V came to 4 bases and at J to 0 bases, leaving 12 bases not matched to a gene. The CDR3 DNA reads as TGTGCCAGTAGTAGGAGTAAAGGGGGCCAAATCTCCTACGAGCAGTACTTC. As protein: CASSRSKGGQISYEQYF.

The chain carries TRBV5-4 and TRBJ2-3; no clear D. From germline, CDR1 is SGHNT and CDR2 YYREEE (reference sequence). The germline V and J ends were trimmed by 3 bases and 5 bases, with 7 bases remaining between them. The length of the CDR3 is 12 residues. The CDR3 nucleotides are TGTGCCAGCAGCTCCCCCAAAGATACGCAGTATTTT. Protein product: CASSSPKDTQYF.

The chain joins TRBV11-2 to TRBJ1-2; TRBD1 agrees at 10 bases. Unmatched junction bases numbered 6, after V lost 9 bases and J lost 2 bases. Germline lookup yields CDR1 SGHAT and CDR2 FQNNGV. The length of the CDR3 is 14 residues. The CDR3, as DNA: TGTGCCAGTCATACGGGACAGGGGAACTATGGCTACACCTTC. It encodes CASHTGQGNYGYTF.

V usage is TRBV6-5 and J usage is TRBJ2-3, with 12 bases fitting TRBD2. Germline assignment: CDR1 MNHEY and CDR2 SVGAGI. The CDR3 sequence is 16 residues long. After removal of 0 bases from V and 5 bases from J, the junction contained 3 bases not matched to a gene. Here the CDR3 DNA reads TGTGCCAGCAGTTACTCTACTAGCGGGAGGCAAGATACGCAGTATTTT. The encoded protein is CASSYSTSGRQDTQYF.

This CDR3 reads CASSLWPPGATIAGRTYNEQFF. The CDR3, as DNA: TGTGCCAGCAGCTTATGGCCCCCGGGGGCAACTATAGCGGGAAGGACCTACAATGAGCAGTTCTTC. The chain links TRBV13 to TRBJ2-1; the match to TRBD2 covers 8 bases. The germline CDR1 and CDR2 sequences are PRHDT and FYEKMQ (reference sequence). The CDR3 consists of 22 residues. Trimming cost V 2 bases and J 2 bases; bases outside gene matches: 23.

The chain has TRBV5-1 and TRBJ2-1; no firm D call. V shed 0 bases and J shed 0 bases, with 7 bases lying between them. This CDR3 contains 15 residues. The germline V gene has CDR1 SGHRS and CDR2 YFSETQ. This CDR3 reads CASSLASSSYNEQFF. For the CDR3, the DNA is TGCGCCAGCAGCTTGGCCTCGAGCTCCTACAATGAGCAGTTCTTC.

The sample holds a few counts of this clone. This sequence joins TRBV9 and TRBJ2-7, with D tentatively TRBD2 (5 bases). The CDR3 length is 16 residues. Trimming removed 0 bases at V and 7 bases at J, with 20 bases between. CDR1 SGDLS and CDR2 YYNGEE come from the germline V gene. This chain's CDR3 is CASSVDGRSDWREQYF. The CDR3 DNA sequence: TGTGCCAGCAGCGTAGATGGGAGATCGGACTGGCGGGAGCAGTACTTC.

The CDR3 DNA sequence: TGTGCCAGCAGCATCCGGACAGGGGGCTACACCTTC. Its translation: CASSIRTGGYTF. V gene TRBV11-2 combines with J gene TRBJ1-2, with 8 bases fitting TRBD1. This CDR3 has 12 amino acids. J gave up 8 bases and V 5 bases, and 4 bases lay outside the gene matches. Germline-derived CDR1 and CDR2 are SGHAT and FQNNGV.

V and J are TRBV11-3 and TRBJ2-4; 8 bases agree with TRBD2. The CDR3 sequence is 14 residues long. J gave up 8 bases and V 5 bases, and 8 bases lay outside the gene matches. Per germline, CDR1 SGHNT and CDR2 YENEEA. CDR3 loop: CASSPPGLEDIQYF. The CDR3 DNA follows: TGTGCCAGCAGCCCCCCGGGACTAGAGGACATTCAGTACTTC.

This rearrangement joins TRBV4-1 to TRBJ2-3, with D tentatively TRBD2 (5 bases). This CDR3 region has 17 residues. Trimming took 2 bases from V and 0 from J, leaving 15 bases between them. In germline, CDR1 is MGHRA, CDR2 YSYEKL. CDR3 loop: CASSQSRAGTSTDTQYF. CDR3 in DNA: TGCGCCAGCAGCCAAAGTCGGGCGGGTACTAGCACAGATACGCAGTATTTT.

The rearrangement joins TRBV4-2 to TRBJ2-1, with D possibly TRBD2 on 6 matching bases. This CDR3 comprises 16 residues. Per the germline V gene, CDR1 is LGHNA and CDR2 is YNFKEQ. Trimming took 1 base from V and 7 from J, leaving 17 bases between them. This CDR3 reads CASSQGPGLLLNEQFF. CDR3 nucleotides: TGTGCCAGCAGCCAAGGGCCGGGACTGCTTCTGAATGAGCAGTTCTTC.

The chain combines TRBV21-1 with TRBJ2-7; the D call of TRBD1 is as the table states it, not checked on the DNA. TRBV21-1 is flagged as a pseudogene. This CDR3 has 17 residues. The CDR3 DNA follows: TGTGCCAGCAGCAATAAGGCTTTTGGGACAGGGCCCTACGAGCAGTACTTC. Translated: CASSNKAFGTGPYEQYF.

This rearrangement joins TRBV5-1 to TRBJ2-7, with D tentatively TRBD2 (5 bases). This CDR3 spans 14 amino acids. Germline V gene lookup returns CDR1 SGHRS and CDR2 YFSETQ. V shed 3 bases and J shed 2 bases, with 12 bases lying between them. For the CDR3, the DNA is TGCGCCAGCAGCTCGACCAAAGCGGCCTACGAGCAGTACTTC. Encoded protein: CASSSTKAAYEQYF.

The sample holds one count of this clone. CDR3 amino acids: CATRDRGVSNEQFF. In DNA, the CDR3 is TGTGCCACGAGGGACAGGGGTGTTAGCAATGAGCAGTTCTTC. The chain couples TRBV15 to TRBJ2-1, with 10 positions matching TRBD1. The CDR3 runs to 14 residues. The germline CDR1 and CDR2 sequences are LNHNV and YYDKDF (reference sequence). V lost 9 bases, J lost 6 bases, and 8 bases stayed unmatched.

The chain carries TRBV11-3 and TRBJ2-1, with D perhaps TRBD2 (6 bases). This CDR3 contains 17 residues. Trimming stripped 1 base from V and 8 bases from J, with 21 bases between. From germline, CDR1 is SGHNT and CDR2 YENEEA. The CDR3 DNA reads TGTGCCAGCAGCTTAGTACACAACCGGGACTTGGGGTATGAGCAGTTCTTC. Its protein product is CASSLVHNRDLGYEQFF.

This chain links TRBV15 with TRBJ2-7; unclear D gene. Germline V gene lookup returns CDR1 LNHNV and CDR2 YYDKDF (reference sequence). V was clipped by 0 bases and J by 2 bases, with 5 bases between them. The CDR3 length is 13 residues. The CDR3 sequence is CATSRDYAYEQYF. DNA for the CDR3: TGTGCCACCAGCAGAGATTATGCCTACGAGCAGTACTTC.

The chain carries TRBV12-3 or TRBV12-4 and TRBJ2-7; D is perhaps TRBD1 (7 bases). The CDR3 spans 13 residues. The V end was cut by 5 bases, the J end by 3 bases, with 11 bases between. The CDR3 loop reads CASSHQGGYEQYF. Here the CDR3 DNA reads TGTGCCAGCAGTCACCAGGGGGGCTACGAGCAGTACTTC.

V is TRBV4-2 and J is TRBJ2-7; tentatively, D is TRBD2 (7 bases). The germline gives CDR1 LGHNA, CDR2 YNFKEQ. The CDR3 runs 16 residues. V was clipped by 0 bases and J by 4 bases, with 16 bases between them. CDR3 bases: TGTGCCAGCAGCCAAGATCAGGGCGGGGGCCCTTACGAGCAGTACTTC. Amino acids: CASSQDQGGGPYEQYF.

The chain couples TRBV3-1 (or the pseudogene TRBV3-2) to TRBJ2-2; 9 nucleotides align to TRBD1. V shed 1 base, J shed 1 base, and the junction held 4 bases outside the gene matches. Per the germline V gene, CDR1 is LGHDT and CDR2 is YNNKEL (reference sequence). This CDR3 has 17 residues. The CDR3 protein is CASSQVKDRGNTGELFF. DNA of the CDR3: TGTGCCAGCAGCCAAGTCAAGGACAGGGGGAACACCGGGGAGCTGTTTTTT.

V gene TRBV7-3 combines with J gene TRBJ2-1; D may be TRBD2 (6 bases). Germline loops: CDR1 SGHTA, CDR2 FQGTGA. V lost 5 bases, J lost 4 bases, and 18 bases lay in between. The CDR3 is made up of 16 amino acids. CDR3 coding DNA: TGTGCCAGCAGCAGAGGTGGGGGGTACCCTTACAATGAGCAGTTCTTC. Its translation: CASSRGGGYPYNEQFF.